This is a list of T cell receptor beta chains from one sample in a study of shared clonotypes between healthy human individuals. Repertoires were generated with immunoSEQ multiplex PCR, while TCRdb's copy carries only in-frame clones and drops some. The sample shows under 600,000 clones, roughly 72% of them seen only once. Sequenced sample: PBMCs. These receptor sequences come from a middle-aged woman in good health. Some clones in this sample may be carry-over from other donors' samples. Each CDR3 is given with its conserved first and last residue. The order of the fields is V gene, J gene, clone size, D gene, CDR3 protein, CDR3 DNA. The D gene is left open where the match is weak. A clone size is listed for some rows: how often the clone was seen (once, few, many), or a class if it is expanded.

V gene: TRBV21-1
J gene: TRBJ2-7
clone size: few
D gene: NA
CDR3 protein: CASSIRFSGTGRVEQYF
CDR3 DNA: TGTGCCAGCAGCATTAGGTTTTCGGGGACAGGGAGGGTCGAGCAGTACTTC

V gene: TRBV27
J gene: TRBJ2-5
clone size: NA
D gene: NA
CDR3 protein: CASRAGSGTQYF
CDR3 DNA: TGTGCCAGCAGGGCGGGTTCGGGGACCCAGTACTTC

V gene: TRBV28
J gene: TRBJ1-1
clone size: few
D gene: TRBD1
CDR3 protein: CASRQGDTEAFF
CDR3 DNA: TGTGCCAGCAGGCAGGGGGACACTGAAGCTTTCTTT

V gene: TRBV27
J gene: TRBJ2-1
clone size: NA
D gene: TRBD2
CDR3 protein: CASSLSWASGVGEQFF
CDR3 DNA: TGTGCCAGCAGTTTATCCTGGGCTAGCGGAGTGGGGGAGCAGTTCTTC

V gene: TRBV7-9
J gene: TRBJ2-3
clone size: NA
D gene: NA
CDR3 protein: CASSLAGSPDTQYF
CDR3 DNA: TGTGCCAGCAGCTTAGCCGGTAGTCCAGATACGCAGTATTTT

V gene: TRBV28
J gene: TRBJ1-5
clone size: NA
D gene: NA
CDR3 protein: CASTRTTQSPQHF
CDR3 DNA: TGTGCCAGCACCCGGACAACCCAATCTCCCCAGCATTTT

V gene: TRBV28
J gene: TRBJ1-1
clone size: NA
D gene: NA
CDR3 protein: CASRASGGVNTEAFF
CDR3 DNA: TGTGCCAGCAGGGCGTCGGGGGGCGTGAACACTGAAGCTTTCTTT

V gene: TRBV7-2
J gene: TRBJ2-1
clone size: NA
D gene: NA
CDR3 protein: CASSLASGAYNEQFF
CDR3 DNA: TGTGCCAGCAGCTTAGCTAGCGGAGCTTACAATGAGCAGTTCTTC

V gene: TRBV27
J gene: TRBJ2-2
clone size: few
D gene: NA
CDR3 protein: CASKPQRNTGELFF
CDR3 DNA: TGTGCCAGCAAGCCCCAGCGGAACACCGGGGAGCTGTTTTTT

V gene: TRBV7-2
J gene: TRBJ2-7
clone size: NA
D gene: NA
CDR3 protein: CASSLLEEDSSYF
CDR3 DNA: TGTGCCAGCAGCTTATTAGAGGAGGATAGTTCGTACTTC

V gene: TRBV7-9
J gene: TRBJ2-1
clone size: NA
D gene: TRBD1
CDR3 protein: CASSPIGQGYNEQFF
CDR3 DNA: TGTGCCAGCAGCCCAATTGGACAGGGTTACAATGAGCAGTTCTTC

V gene: TRBV7-2
J gene: TRBJ2-1
clone size: NA
D gene: NA
CDR3 protein: CASSLQGQYNEQFF
CDR3 DNA: TGTGCCAGCAGCTTACAAGGACAGTACAATGAGCAGTTCTTC

V gene: TRBV7-9
J gene: TRBJ2-1
clone size: NA
D gene: NA
CDR3 protein: CASSLRTSPYNEQFF
CDR3 DNA: TGTGCCAGCAGCTTAAGAACTAGCCCATACAATGAGCAGTTCTTC

V gene: TRBV10-3
J gene: TRBJ1-1
clone size: few
D gene: TRBD1
CDR3 protein: CAVRQGLDTEAFF
CDR3 DNA: TGTGCCGTTAGACAGGGTTTGGACACTGAAGCTTTCTTT

V gene: TRBV6-4
J gene: TRBJ2-7
clone size: few
D gene: NA
CDR3 protein: CASSEDFGYEQYF
CDR3 DNA: TGTGCCAGCAGTGAAGATTTCGGCTACGAGCAGTACTTC

V gene: TRBV30
J gene: TRBJ2-3
clone size: NA
D gene: NA
CDR3 protein: CAWSVMVPSRTDTQYF
CDR3 DNA: TGTGCCTGGAGTGTAATGGTCCCCTCCCGCACAGATACGCAGTATTTT

V gene: TRBV27
J gene: TRBJ2-2
clone size: NA
D gene: NA
CDR3 protein: CASSFGGGGELFF
CDR3 DNA: TGTGCCAGCAGTTTTGGGGGAGGAGGGGAGCTGTTTTTT

V gene: TRBV10-3
J gene: TRBJ2-5
clone size: NA
D gene: NA
CDR3 protein: CAISDPKRAGQETQYF
CDR3 DNA: TGTGCCATCAGTGACCCCAAACGGGCGGGACAAGAGACCCAGTACTTC

V gene: TRBV6-5
J gene: TRBJ1-2
clone size: NA
D gene: NA
CDR3 protein: CASRQDLDRNYGYTF
CDR3 DNA: TGTGCCAGCAGGCAAGACCTGGACAGAAACTATGGCTACACCTTC

V gene: TRBV7-2
J gene: TRBJ2-2
clone size: NA
D gene: NA
CDR3 protein: CASSLVIMNTGELFF
CDR3 DNA: TGTGCCAGCAGCTTAGTGATAATGAACACCGGGGAGCTGTTTTTT

V gene: TRBV30
J gene: TRBJ1-1
clone size: many
D gene: NA
CDR3 protein: CAWSTPGVRDRAFF
CDR3 DNA: TGTGCCTGGAGTACACCGGGTGTCAGGGATCGAGCTTTCTTT

V gene: TRBV10-2
J gene: TRBJ2-1
clone size: NA
D gene: TRBD2
CDR3 protein: CASLLAGRYNEQFF
CDR3 DNA: TGCGCCAGCCTCTTAGCGGGAAGATACAATGAGCAGTTCTTC

V gene: TRBV7-2
J gene: TRBJ2-2
clone size: NA
D gene: TRBD2
CDR3 protein: CASSPRGGAGTGELFF
CDR3 DNA: TGTGCCAGCAGCCCCCGGGGGGGGGCGGGGACCGGGGAGCTGTTTTTT

V gene: TRBV7-9
J gene: TRBJ1-4
clone size: NA
D gene: TRBD1
CDR3 protein: CASSRDSTNEKLFF
CDR3 DNA: TGTGCCAGCAGCCGGGACAGTACTAATGAAAAACTGTTTTTT

V gene: TRBV5-6
J gene: TRBJ1-1
clone size: NA
D gene: NA
CDR3 protein: CASSLGDTEAFF
CDR3 DNA: TGTGCCAGCAGCTTAGGGGATACTGAAGCTTTCTTT

V gene: TRBV9
J gene: TRBJ2-7
clone size: few
D gene: NA
CDR3 protein: CASSVSDSQGGQYF
CDR3 DNA: TGTGCCAGCAGCGTGTCGGACAGCCAGGGTGGGCAGTACTTC

V gene: TRBV30
J gene: TRBJ2-3
clone size: NA
D gene: TRBD2
CDR3 protein: CAWSGLAGVTDTQYF
CDR3 DNA: TGTGCCTGGAGTGGACTAGCGGGAGTGACAGATACGCAGTATTTT

V gene: TRBV6-6
J gene: TRBJ1-1
clone size: NA
D gene: NA
CDR3 protein: CASSYERRTEAFF
CDR3 DNA: TGTGCCAGCAGTTACGAACGTAGAACTGAAGCTTTCTTT

V gene: TRBV5-1
J gene: TRBJ1-1
clone size: NA
D gene: NA
CDR3 protein: CASSRWMAARNTEAFF
CDR3 DNA: TGCGCCAGCAGCCGCTGGATGGCGGCACGGAACACTGAAGCTTTCTTT

V gene: TRBV11-2
J gene: TRBJ1-1
clone size: few
D gene: NA
CDR3 protein: CASSSRRYTEAFF
CDR3 DNA: TGTGCCAGCAGCAGTCGGAGGTACACTGAAGCTTTCTTT

V gene: TRBV2
J gene: TRBJ1-5
clone size: NA
D gene: NA
CDR3 protein: CATRRAPEQPQHF
CDR3 DNA: TGTGCCACCAGAAGGGCCCCCGAGCAGCCCCAGCATTTT

V gene: TRBV30
J gene: TRBJ2-5
clone size: NA
D gene: NA
CDR3 protein: CAWSPTGLQETQYF
CDR3 DNA: TGTGCCTGGAGCCCGACGGGACTTCAGGAGACCCAGTACTTC

V gene: TRBV19
J gene: TRBJ1-4
clone size: NA
D gene: NA
CDR3 protein: CASSIGPGEKLFF
CDR3 DNA: TGTGCCAGTAGTATAGGTCCGGGTGAAAAACTGTTTTTT

V gene: TRBV30
J gene: TRBJ2-7
clone size: few
D gene: TRBD2
CDR3 protein: CAWSPGLAGDQQYF
CDR3 DNA: TGTGCCTGGAGTCCGGGACTAGCGGGAGACCAGCAGTACTTC

V gene: TRBV10-2
J gene: TRBJ2-7
clone size: NA
D gene: NA
CDR3 protein: CASRDSPSYEQYF
CDR3 DNA: TGCGCCTCCCGGGACTCACCCTCCTACGAGCAGTACTTC

V gene: TRBV11-2
J gene: TRBJ2-2
clone size: once
D gene: TRBD1
CDR3 protein: CASSPRQGHTGELFF
CDR3 DNA: TGTGCCAGCAGCCCGAGACAGGGACACACCGGGGAGCTGTTTTTT

V gene: TRBV7-2
J gene: TRBJ1-3
clone size: NA
D gene: NA
CDR3 protein: CASRPRPPGGTLSGNTIYF
CDR3 DNA: TGTGCCAGCAGACCAAGGCCTCCTGGGGGAACGCTCTCTGGAAACACCATATATTTT

V gene: TRBV6-6
J gene: TRBJ2-5
clone size: NA
D gene: TRBD1
CDR3 protein: CASRPGQGSGETQYF
CDR3 DNA: TGTGCCAGCAGACCTGGACAGGGATCCGGGGAGACCCAGTACTTC

V gene: TRBV27
J gene: TRBJ2-2
clone size: NA
D gene: NA
CDR3 protein: CASRRTMGTGELFF
CDR3 DNA: TGTGCCAGCAGAAGGACTATGGGGACCGGGGAGCTGTTTTTT

V gene: TRBV19
J gene: TRBJ1-5
clone size: NA
D gene: TRBD1
CDR3 protein: CASSSQGQGDRQPQHF
CDR3 DNA: TGTGCCAGTAGTAGCCAGGGACAGGGGGACCGGCAGCCCCAGCATTTT

V gene: TRBV4-1
J gene: TRBJ1-2
clone size: NA
D gene: NA
CDR3 protein: CASSQDQRGRYGYTF
CDR3 DNA: TGCGCCAGCAGCCAAGATCAAAGGGGCCGTTATGGCTACACCTTC

V gene: TRBV5-4
J gene: TRBJ2-7
clone size: once
D gene: TRBD2
CDR3 protein: CASSLGVAGVYEQYF
CDR3 DNA: TGTGCCAGCAGCTTGGGAGTAGCGGGAGTTTACGAGCAGTACTTC

V gene: TRBV2
J gene: TRBJ2-2
clone size: NA
D gene: NA
CDR3 protein: CASSGRGTGELFF
CDR3 DNA: TGTGCCAGCAGTGGTCGGGGCACCGGGGAGCTGTTTTTT

V gene: TRBV28
J gene: TRBJ1-5
clone size: NA
D gene: NA
CDR3 protein: CGTEVGRSQPQHF
CDR3 DNA: TGTGGAACCGAAGTTGGTCGGAGTCAGCCCCAGCATTTT